Shown below are 11 T cell receptor beta chains from a single sample sequenced in a study of cytomegalovirus exposure and HLA in healthy donors. The PCR made use of 60 Vbeta and 13 Jbeta primers. Produced via immunoSEQ multiplex PCR; TCRdb's table is partial and in-frame only. Among about 78,000 clones listed, around 70% were seen once. Specimen: PBMCs. Receptors originate from a woman aged 40 to 49 in good health and CMV-seropositive.

This clone was detected only once. J is TRBJ2-7 and V is TRBV29-1, with a tentative D call TRBD1 (6 bases). The germline V and J ends were trimmed by 3 bases and 5 bases, with 17 bases remaining between them. The germline gives CDR1 SQVTM, CDR2 ANQGSEA. The CDR3 runs 14 residues. The CDR3 DNA reads as TGCAGCGTTGATTTGGGCAGGGGTACGGACGAGCAGTACTTC. Residues: CSVDLGRGTDEQYF.

This chain connects TRBV5-6 to TRBJ2-1; tentative D call: TRBD1 (5 bases). The CDR3 spans 16 residues. V dropped 5 bases and J dropped 5 bases, with 20 bases sitting between them. CDR1 is SGHDT and CDR2 is YYEEEE in the germline V gene. The CDR3 nucleotides are TGTGCCAGCAGAGACAGAACTATAGTTCGAGACAATGAGCAGTTCTTC. Residues: CASRDRTIVRDNEQFF.

This sequence joins TRBV9 and TRBJ2-1, with TRBD2 matching over 10 bases. V dropped 0 bases and J dropped 3; count of bases not matched to a gene: 9. Per the germline V gene, CDR1 is SGDLS and CDR2 is YYNGEE. The CDR3 has 18 residues. The CDR3 DNA is TGTGCCAGCAGCGTAGGGGGTAGCGGGGGGTCCTTCTACAATGAGCAGTTCTTC. Translated: CASSVGGSGGSFYNEQFF.

V gene TRBV7-2 combines with J gene TRBJ1-3, with TRBD1 identical over 9 bases. Germline CDR1 and CDR2: SGHTA and FQGNSA. V trimming: 3 bases; J trimming: 0 bases; junction bases outside the gene matches: 3. The CDR3 contains 16 residues. The CDR3 region has the DNA TGTGCCAGCAGCTTGACAGGGGGTCTCTCTGGAAACACCATATATTTT. It specifies CASSLTGGLSGNTIYF.

V gene TRBV6-5 combines with J gene TRBJ1-1; D is undetermined. This CDR3 spans 16 amino acids. Germline-derived CDR1 and CDR2 are MNHEY and SVGAGI. Trimming cost V 2 bases and J 2 bases, with 15 bases left between them. The CDR3 here is CASSYTGRRRNTEAFF. In DNA, the CDR3 is TGTGCCAGCAGTTACACTGGTCGTCGCCGAAACACTGAAGCTTTCTTT.

The chain joins TRBV6-6 to TRBJ1-1, with a tentative D call TRBD1 (5 bases). Trimming took 5 bases from V and 0 from J, leaving 10 bases between them. This CDR3 is 14 amino acids long. Germline V lookup: CDR1 MNHNY, CDR2 SVGAGI (reference sequence). The CDR3: CASSQGGMNTEAFF. The CDR3 coding sequence is TGTGCCAGCAGTCAGGGTGGCATGAACACTGAAGCTTTCTTT.

This chain uses TRBV6-5 with TRBJ1-6; D not resolved. With 2 bases removed from V and 0 bases from J, the gap between germline ends came to 8 bases. The germline V gene encodes CDR1 MNHEY and CDR2 SVGAGI. The length of the CDR3 is 16 residues. CDR3 protein: CASSYAGSSYNSPLHF. The CDR3 nucleotides read TGTGCCAGCAGTTACGCGGGGAGCTCCTATAATTCACCCCTCCACTTT.

The rearrangement uses TRBV28 and TRBJ1-1; unclear D gene. Trimming cost V 3 bases and J 4 bases, with 12 bases left between them. The germline CDR1 and CDR2 sequences are MDHEN and SYDVKM. The CDR3 covers 14 residues. In nucleotides, the CDR3 is TGTGCCAGCAGTTTTAATAAGTACGGCACTGAAGCTTTCTTT. Its translation is CASSFNKYGTEAFF.

This chain joins TRBV30 and TRBJ2-3; D is uncertain. Germline V gene lookup returns CDR1 GTSNPN and CDR2 SVGIG (reference sequence). Trimming shortened V by 2 bases and J by 5 bases, and 11 bases separated the two germline ends. The CDR3 consists of 13 residues. CDR3 DNA: TGTGCCTGGAGTTCCGGAGCTGAAGATACGCAGTATTTT. It is translated as CAWSSGAEDTQYF.

This clone has a handful of counts. Relative to the germline gene, one junction end is altered; a read error may explain this. The rearrangement links TRBV7-7 to TRBJ2-5; 11 bases match TRBD2. This CDR3 is built from 16 residues. In germline, CDR1 is SSHAT, CDR2 FNYEAQ (reference sequence). For the CDR3, the DNA is TGTGCTAGCAGCTTAGTGGCAACTAGCGGGGGAGAGACCCAGTACTTC. Amino acids: CASSLVATSGGETQYF.

The chain combines TRBV4-2 with TRBJ2-3; D ambiguous. This CDR3 contains 16 residues. Trimming shortened V by 0 bases and J by 2 bases, and 12 bases separated the two germline ends. Germline V lookup: CDR1 LGHNA, CDR2 YNFKEQ. The CDR3 DNA is TGTGCCAGCAGCCAAGAGTTAGTTCTAGACACAGATACGCAGTATTTT. Amino acid sequence: CASSQELVLDTDTQYF.